These 22 T cell receptor beta chains were all obtained from the same sample, sequenced in a study of blood T cell repertoires in COVID-19. Method: immunoSEQ multiplex PCR; TCRdb's copy keeps in-frame clones and lacks some. Altogether around 250,000 clones are present, around 86% being singletons, with the ten largest covering approximately 1.5%. The sample comprised PBMCs or T cells enriched from blood (not recorded which). Source of these receptors: a woman aged 45 to 65 who had recovered from COVID-19.

This sequence joins TRBV19 and TRBJ2-3, with D uncertain. CDR1 is LNHDA and CDR2 is SQIVND in the germline V gene (reference sequence). The V gene lost 7 bases and the J gene lost 2 bases, with 13 bases spanning the gap. This CDR3 has 14 amino acids. CDR3 bases: TGTGCCAGTACCTTGTCCAGGAACACAGATACGCAGTATTTT. As protein: CASTLSRNTDTQYF. The complete variable domain, with remaining parts taken from reference TRBV19 and TRBJ2-3, reads DGGITQSPKYLFRKEGQNVTLSCEQNLNHDAMYWYRQDPGQGLRLIYYSQIVNDFQKGDIAEGYSVSREKKESFPLTVTSAQKNPTAFYLCASTLSRNTDTQYFGPGTRLTVL.

The V and J genes are TRBV6-6 and TRBJ2-6, with 7 bases matching TRBD2. Trimming cost V 7 bases and J 0 bases; bases outside gene matches: 12. The CDR3 is made up of 18 amino acids. Germline CDR1 MNHNY, CDR2 SVGAGI (reference sequence). The CDR3 reads CASIRGGGSNSGANVLTF. The CDR3 region has the DNA TGTGCCAGCATTCGAGGAGGCGGGAGTAACTCTGGGGCCAACGTCCTGACTTTC.

This chain uses TRBV19 with TRBJ2-4, with 7 positions matching TRBD1. V shed 5 bases and J 6 bases; nucleotides not matched to a gene: 10. From germline, CDR1 is LNHDA and CDR2 SQIVND (reference sequence). This CDR3 spans 15 amino acids. CDR3 sequence: CASSPTGTAGNIQYF. CDR3 DNA sequence: TGTGCCAGTAGTCCGACCGGGACAGCCGGAAACATTCAGTACTTC.

Regarding this clone: A read error may account for a junction end that differs from germline. The V gene is TRBV30, the J gene TRBJ1-5, with a tentative D call TRBD1 (6 bases). Germline V lookup: CDR1 GTSNPN, CDR2 SVGIG (reference sequence). The CDR3 runs to 13 residues. The CDR3 DNA reads TGTGCCTGGAGTGCAACAGGGAATCAGGCCCAGCATTTT. Protein sequence: CAWSATGNQAQHF.

The chain has TRBV7-2 and TRBJ2-1, with D perhaps TRBD2 (6 bases). From germline, CDR1 is SGHTA and CDR2 FQGNSA. The CDR3 extends over 14 amino acids. Trimming stripped 5 bases from V and 4 bases from J, with 12 bases between. Here the CDR3 reads CASSAGLLYNEQFF. The CDR3 DNA is TGTGCCAGCAGCGCGGGACTGTTATACAATGAGCAGTTCTTC.

This clone has ten or more counts. The chain combines TRBV6-5 with TRBJ1-2; no clear D. Trimming pared 5 bases from V and 8 bases from J, leaving 12 bases between. CDR1 MNHEY and CDR2 SVGAGI come from the germline V gene. This CDR3 spans 12 amino acids. The CDR3 loop reads CASSRDPGGYTF. The CDR3 DNA is TGTGCCAGCAGTCGGGATCCCGGGGGCTACACCTTC.

The chain is built from TRBV9 and TRBJ1-3; the D gene is possibly TRBD1 (6 bases). Trimming removed 3 bases from V and 1 base from J, with 8 bases in between. The CDR3 consists of 14 residues. Germline V gene sequence: CDR1 SGDLS, CDR2 YYNGEE. The CDR3 DNA follows: TGTGCCAGCAGCGAGGACAGTTCTGGAAACACCATATATTTT. Translated: CASSEDSSGNTIYF.

The chain uses TRBV27 and TRBJ2-1; D uncertain. V was shortened by 3 bases and J by 6 bases, with 3 bases between the two germline ends. Germline CDR1 and CDR2: MNHEY and SMNVEV (reference sequence). The CDR3 runs 11 residues. In DNA, the CDR3 is TGTGCCAGCAGTTTCTTCAATGAGCAGTTCTTC. It codes for CASSFFNEQFF.

The rearrangement links TRBV18 to TRBJ2-7, with D perhaps matching TRBD1 (5 bases). V was pared by 0 bases and J by 4 bases, with 13 bases between. Germline V gives CDR1 KGHSH, CDR2 LQKENI. This CDR3 contains 15 residues. CDR3 bases: TGTGCCAGCTCACCACCTAGTCAGGGAAATTACGAGCAGTACTTC. Its translation: CASSPPSQGNYEQYF.

The chain carries TRBV19 and TRBJ1-5; 8 bases are a match to TRBD1. J gave up 7 bases and V 6 bases, and 2 bases lay outside the gene matches. The CDR3 totals 12 residues. Per germline, CDR1 LNHDA and CDR2 SQIVND (reference sequence). The CDR3 DNA follows: TGTGCCAGTAGGACAGGGGAACAGCCCCAGCATTTT. As protein: CASRTGEQPQHF.

The J gene is TRBJ2-7, the V gene TRBV5-1; perhaps TRBD2 as D (6 bases). V lost 3 bases, J lost 3 bases, and 19 bases lay in between. In germline, CDR1 is SGHRS, CDR2 YFSETQ. This CDR3 spans 16 amino acids. CDR3 in DNA: TGCGCCAGCAGCTACGATAGGGACTCACCGATCTACGAGCAGTACTTC. Protein: CASSYDRDSPIYEQYF. The variable domain in full, with the rest retrieved from reference TRBV5-1 and TRBJ2-7, is KAGVTQTPRYLIKTRGQQVTLSCSPISGHRSVSWYQQTPGQGLQFLFEYFSETQRNKGNFPGRFSGRQFSNSRSEMNVSTLELGDSALYLCASSYDRDSPIYEQYFGPGTRLTVT.

This chain uses TRBV11-2 with TRBJ1-1; the match to TRBD1 covers 9 bases. J gave up 7 bases and V 5 bases, and 11 bases lay outside the gene matches. This CDR3 has 15 amino acids. Germline-derived CDR1 and CDR2 are SGHAT and FQNNGV. CDR3 loop: CASSLRDRVVGEAFF. CDR3 DNA: TGTGCCAGCAGCCTCCGGGACAGGGTGGTCGGTGAAGCTTTCTTT.

V gene TRBV5-4 combines with J gene TRBJ2-1; TRBD1 might be the D (6 bases). The CDR3 is made up of 13 amino acids. Germline CDR1 and CDR2: SGHNT and YYREEE (reference sequence). V lost 3 bases to trimming and J lost 7 bases, with 11 bases between them. The CDR3 DNA is TGTGCCAGCAGCTCGGGACAATTGAATGAGCAGTTCTTC. This codes for CASSSGQLNEQFF. Filled out from reference TRBV5-4 and TRBJ2-1, the complete variable domain reads ETGVTQSPTHLIKTRGQQVTLRCSSQSGHNTVSWYQQALGQGPQFIFQYYREEENGRGNFPPRFSGLQFPNYSSELNVNALELDDSALYLCASSSGQLNEQFFGPGTRLTVL.

The chain recombines TRBV6-5 with TRBJ1-1; D unresolved. Deletions cut 0 bases from V and 6 bases from J, with 5 bases between. Germline values: CDR1 MNHEY, CDR2 SVGAGI. The CDR3 runs to 12 residues. The DNA of the CDR3 is TGTGCCAGCAGTTACTCGTCCTCTGAAGCTTTCTTT. This encodes CASSYSSSEAFF.

This clone has just one count. This chain uses TRBV28 with TRBJ2-1, with TRBD2 matching 12 bases. V shed 8 bases and J 8 bases; nucleotides not matched to a gene: 7. The CDR3 has 14 amino acids. Germline CDR1 is MDHEN and CDR2 is SYDVKM. The CDR3 loop reads CASLTSGRFDEQFF. CDR3 bases: TGTGCCAGCCTTACTAGCGGGAGGTTTGATGAGCAGTTCTTC.

This chain uses TRBV3-1 (or the pseudogene TRBV3-2) with TRBJ1-5; TRBD1 is a possible D gene (6 bases). V lost 1 base, J lost 0 bases, and 13 bases lay in between. Germline V gives CDR1 LGHDT, CDR2 YNNKEL (reference sequence). The length of the CDR3 is 17 residues. The CDR3 here is CASSQGRTVYSNQPQHF. The CDR3 bases are TGTGCCAGCAGCCAAGGGCGGACAGTTTATAGCAATCAGCCCCAGCATTTT.

The chain combines TRBV28 with TRBJ2-3, with D possibly being TRBD2 (5 bases). The CDR3 spans 14 residues. Germline V CDR1 and CDR2: MDHEN, SYDVKM. The V and J ends lost 4 bases and 2 bases respectively, with 10 bases between them. CDR3 sequence reads: CASSYMDFTDTQYF. The CDR3 DNA reads as TGTGCCAGCAGTTACATGGACTTCACAGATACGCAGTATTTT.

The chain has TRBV21-1 and TRBJ2-3; no DNA check was done on the table's D call, TRBD2. TRBV21-1 is flagged as a pseudogene. This CDR3 is built from 17 residues. The CDR3 sequence is CASSKDSQKRSSDTQYF. The CDR3 DNA sequence: TGTGCCAGCAGCAAAGACTCACAAAAGCGCTCCTCCGATACGCAGTATTTT.

This chain links TRBV19 with TRBJ2-7; TRBD2 matches 11 bases. This CDR3 is built from 15 residues. V lost 5 bases and J lost 5; bases outside the gene matches: 8. The V gene's germline CDR1 is LNHDA and CDR2 SQIVND (reference sequence). Here the CDR3 DNA reads TGTGCCAGTAGTTCCCTGACTAGCGGGACCCACGAGCAGTACTTC. This translates into CASSSLTSGTHEQYF. The whole variable domain, remainder taken from reference TRBV19 and TRBJ2-7, is DGGITQSPKYLFRKEGQNVTLSCEQNLNHDAMYWYRQDPGQGLRLIYYSQIVNDFQKGDIAEGYSVSREKKESFPLTVTSAQKNPTAFYLCASSSLTSGTHEQYFGPGTRLTVT.

V and J are TRBV2 and TRBJ1-2; TRBD1 agrees at 9 bases. The CDR3 contains 14 residues. V lost 6 bases, J lost 4 bases, and 6 bases stayed unmatched. Germline V gene sequence: CDR1 SNHLY, CDR2 FYNNEI. The CDR3 here is CASREGQGLYGYTF. CDR3 nucleotide sequence: TGTGCCAGCAGGGAGGGACAGGGACTCTATGGCTACACCTTC.

J is TRBJ2-3 and V is TRBV19, with TRBD1 matching 8 bases. CDR1 and CDR2 from the germline V gene are LNHDA and SQIVND (reference sequence). The CDR3 has 18 residues. V shed 5 bases and J 2 bases; nucleotides not matched to a gene: 15. CDR3 region: CASSGGQGALGYTDTQYF. The CDR3 bases are TGTGCCAGTAGTGGGGGGCAGGGGGCCTTGGGATACACAGATACGCAGTATTTT. Combining the CDR3 with reference TRBV19 and TRBJ2-3 gives the whole variable domain DGGITQSPKYLFRKEGQNVTLSCEQNLNHDAMYWYRQDPGQGLRLIYYSQIVNDFQKGDIAEGYSVSREKKESFPLTVTSAQKNPTAFYLCASSGGQGALGYTDTQYFGPGTRLTVL.

This chain links TRBV5-1 with TRBJ1-3, with 9 bases that match TRBD1. CDR3 length equals 16 residues. CDR1 is SGHRS, CDR2 YFSETQ, per germline. With 4 bases clipped from V and 0 bases from J, the junction kept 5 bases outside the gene matches. The DNA of the CDR3 is TGCGCCAGCAGCAGGGGACAGGGAACCTCTGGAAACACCATATATTTT. This codes for CASSRGQGTSGNTIYF.